These T cell receptor beta chains were read from a single sample in a study of CD8+CD57+ T cells in acquired aplastic anemia. A single record per CDR3 protein comes from TCRdb applying MiXCR to the reads. In the table there are under 350,000 distinct CDR3 sequences, 45% to 65% of which are singletons. Source material: sorted CD4+, CD8+, or CD8+CD57+ T cells (not recorded which) from PBMCs. The receptors were gathered from a human donor with severe aplastic anemia or a healthy control (not recorded which). Both conserved end residues are part of each CDR3. The D gene is left open where the match is weak. For some rows the clone size is stated as once, few or many, or as a class when expanded; others skip it.

D | size | J | V | DNA | CDR3
. | . | TRBJ1-5 | TRBV4-1 | TGCGCCAGCAGCCAAGATGGGGGCGACGGTCAGCCCCAGCATTTT | CASSQDGGDGQPQHF
. | . | TRBJ2-2 | TRBV12-5 | TGTGCTAGTGCCGTTGGGGGCACCGGGGAGCTGTTTTTT | CASAVGGTGELFF
. | . | TRBJ1-4 | TRBV29-1 | TGCAGCGTTGGCTCGGGCAGGAGTAATGAAAAACTGTTTTTT | CSVGSGRSNEKLFF
. | . | TRBJ1-6 | TRBV7-2 | TGTGCCAGCAGCTTCGCTGGGAATTCACCCCTCCACTTT | CASSFAGNSPLHF
TRBD1 | . | TRBJ2-1 | TRBV24-1 | TGTGCCACCAGTGATGTGACAGGGGGTGAGCAGTTCTTC | CATSDVTGGEQFF
TRBD2 | . | TRBJ2-7 | TRBV11-2 | TGTGCCAGCACTGATAGCGGGAATGGCGAGCAGTACTTC | CASTDSGNGEQYF
. | . | TRBJ1-1 | TRBV7-2 | TGTGCCAGCAGAAAAGGGAAATTAGACGGCGGTGAAGCTTTCTTT | CASRKGKLDGGEAFF
TRBD1 | many | TRBJ1-4 | TRBV2 | TGTGCCAGCAGTGAGGGACAGATTAATGAAAAACTGTTTTTT | CASSEGQINEKLFF
. | many | TRBJ2-5 | TRBV5-1 | TGCGCCAGCAGCTTCAGAGGAGCGCAAGAGACCCAGTACTTC | CASSFRGAQETQYF
TRBD2 | . | TRBJ2-1 | TRBV6-5 | TGTGCCAGCAGTTACTCCCTGTCTAGCGGAGACTACAATGAGCAGTTCTTC | CASSYSLSSGDYNEQFF
TRBD1 | . | TRBJ2-7 | TRBV7-8 | TGTGCCAGCAGCTCACCCAGACAGGGTGGGGAAAACGAGCAGTACTTC | CASSSPRQGGENEQYF
TRBD1 | . | TRBJ1-2 | TRBV11-2 | TGTGCCAGCAGCTCCACAGGGGGCGAGGGCTACACCTTC | CASSSTGGEGYTF
. | . | TRBJ2-7 | TRBV15 | TGTGCCACCAGCAGCAGCGGACGCCTTGGAACCTACGAGCAGTACTTC | CATSSSGRLGTYEQYF
TRBD2 | . | TRBJ2-1 | TRBV29-1 | TGCAGCGCCCAGCGGGGGGTGGCCTACAATGAGCAGTTCTTC | CSAQRGVAYNEQFF
. | few | TRBJ2-2 | TRBV30 | TGTGCCTGGAGGGGGGCGATTGAACGGGAGCTGTTTTTT | CAWRGAIERELFF